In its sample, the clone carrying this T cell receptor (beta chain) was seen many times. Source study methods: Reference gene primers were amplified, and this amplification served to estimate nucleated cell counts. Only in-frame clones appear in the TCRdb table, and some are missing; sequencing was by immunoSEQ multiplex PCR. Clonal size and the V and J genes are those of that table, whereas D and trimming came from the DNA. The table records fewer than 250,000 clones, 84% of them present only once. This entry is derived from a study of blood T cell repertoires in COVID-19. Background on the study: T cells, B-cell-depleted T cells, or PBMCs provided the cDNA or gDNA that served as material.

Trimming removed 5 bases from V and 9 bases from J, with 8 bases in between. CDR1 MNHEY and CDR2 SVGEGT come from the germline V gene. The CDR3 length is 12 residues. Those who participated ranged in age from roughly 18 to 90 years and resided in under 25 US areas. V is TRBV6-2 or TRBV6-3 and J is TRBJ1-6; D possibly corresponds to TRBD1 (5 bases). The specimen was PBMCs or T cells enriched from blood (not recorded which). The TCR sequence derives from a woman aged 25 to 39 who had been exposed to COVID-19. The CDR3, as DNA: TGTGCCAGCAGTGGGGGGAGTTCACCCCTCCACTTT. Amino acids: CASSGGSSPLHF.